This T cell receptor (beta chain) was obtained from a study of technical replicates of blood from a few donors (dated by TCRdb to 2016 to 2017). This clone came up a few times. No cognate antigen has been identified for it. No much larger clone exists at a distance of one base, and base qualities are not known. To prepare the library, the immunoSEQ multiplex PCR assay was applied. The table was pulled from immuneACCESS by TCRdb, which kept in-frame rearrangements only. Such tables lose some clones; where checked, under half of the loss comes from unresolved V genes, and the rest has no known cause. In all, the sample holds 95,000 or so clones, and 85% to 95% of those were seen once. The ten most abundant clones make up about 0.36% of the sample. The germline V gene (reference sequence) gives CDR1 as LNHDA and CDR2 as SQIVND. There are 14 amino acids in the CDR3, from cysteine to phenylalanine inclusive. CDR3 DNA only is kept here, 42 bases in frame from base 1. V lost 3 bases and J lost 3 bases; the stretch between them is 9 bases long.

The sequencing input was T cells isolated from PBMCs. The clonotype originates from a human donor in good health. The chain links TRBV19 with TRBJ1-5; the D gene identity is not certain. The nucleotide sequence is given as TGTGCCAGTAGTATTGACGGACTCAATCAGCCCCAGCATTTT. Its coded protein is CASSIDGLNQPQHF.